This T cell receptor beta chain is drawn from a study of vaccination effects on CD4 cells after COVID-19. Across the whole study: Participants received two doses of either the BNT162b2 or mRNA-1273 vaccine.

TCRdb's table, derived via immunoSEQ multiplex PCR, lists solely in-frame clones and lacks some. Here the sample spans under 80,000 clones, approximately 81% being singletons. About this clone: Antigen specificity is unknown.

Study outcomes and limitations: Marked clonal contraction was seen late after vaccination (in both infection- and vaccine-induced clones).

The ViraFEST assay expanded antigen-specific CD4+ T cells with viral peptide pools before sequencing. Once cultured for roughly nine days, the cells underwent separation to obtain CD4+ T cells. Half-medium exchanges with IL-2 medium took place on days 3 and 7. This material consisted of CD4+ T cells from PBMCs cultured with HCoV-229E spike peptides, taken before COVID-19 vaccination. This receptor was obtained from a human donor who received a COVID-19 vaccine.

CDR3 sequence reads: CASSPRAGASTDTQYF. The CDR3 coding sequence is TGTGCCAGCAGCCCCCGAGCAGGGGCTAGCACAGATACGCAGTATTTT. The rearrangement links TRBV9 to TRBJ2-3; possible D gene TRBD1, 6 bases. The V gene lost 4 bases and the J gene lost 0 bases, with 15 bases spanning the gap. The germline CDR1 and CDR2 sequences are SGDLS and YYNGEE. The CDR3 is 16 amino acids.